Below are 20 T cell receptor beta chains sequenced from a single sample in a study of T cell responses to AZD1222 COVID-19 vaccine. Here immunoSEQ multiplex PCR was the method, and the copy in TCRdb shows in-frame clones only, minus some. Here the sample spans some 150,000 clones, approximately 89% being singletons. The material was peripheral blood, obtained on day 0 of AZD1222 vaccination. These receptors all stem from an adult in good health.

V and J are TRBV7-9 and TRBJ2-5; D gene unclear. V was cut by 8 bases and J by 2 bases, with 12 bases left in between. The CDR3 contains 13 residues. Per germline, CDR1 SEHNR and CDR2 FQNEAQ (reference sequence). CDR3 nucleotide sequence: TGTGCCAGCCGCCCGACTGGGCAAGAGACCCAGTACTTC. Encoded protein: CASRPTGQETQYF.

The chain combines TRBV5-5 with TRBJ1-6, with D perhaps matching TRBD1 (6 bases). CDR3 length equals 15 residues. V was cut by 0 bases and J by 9 bases, with 13 bases left in between. Germline V lookup: CDR1 SGHKS, CDR2 YYEKEE (reference sequence). The CDR3 DNA sequence: TGTGCCAGCAGCTTGGACCAGGGGTTCAGTTCACCCCTCCACTTT. Protein product: CASSLDQGFSSPLHF.

This chain links TRBV5-6 with TRBJ1-1; D is unclear. The CDR3 has 14 residues. Germline CDR1 reads SGHDT; CDR2 reads YYEEEE. V dropped 2 bases and J dropped 6 bases, with 14 bases sitting between them. CDR3 amino acids: CASSLLRAMAEAFF. The CDR3, as DNA: TGTGCCAGCAGCTTATTAAGGGCCATGGCTGAAGCTTTCTTT.

This chain links TRBV19 with TRBJ1-1; D is uncertain. The CDR3 is made up of 12 amino acids. Germline V gives CDR1 LNHDA, CDR2 SQIVND (reference sequence). The V and J ends lost 4 bases and 6 bases respectively, with 9 bases between them. CDR3 region: CASSKLMAEAFF. The DNA of the CDR3 is TGTGCCAGTAGTAAACTGATGGCTGAAGCTTTCTTT.

The genes are TRBV28 and TRBJ1-5; 8 bases line up with TRBD1. CDR3 length: 14 amino acids. The germline gives CDR1 MDHEN, CDR2 SYDVKM. After removal of 11 bases from V and 6 bases from J, the junction contained 12 bases not matched to a gene. The CDR3 region is CAAHHQGASQPQHF. The CDR3 region has the DNA TGTGCCGCGCACCACCAGGGGGCCTCTCAGCCCCAGCATTTT.

The rearrangement uses TRBV6-2 or TRBV6-3 and TRBJ2-7; the match to TRBD2 covers 9 bases. Germline trimming cut 2 bases from V and 5 bases from J; bases unmatched to any gene: 7. This CDR3 contains 15 residues. Germline lookup yields CDR1 MNHEY and CDR2 SVGEGT. The CDR3 region has the DNA TGTGCCAGCAGTTACCACTTGACTAGCGGTAACGAGCAGTACTTC. Protein product: CASSYHLTSGNEQYF.

The chain combines TRBV2 with TRBJ1-1, with 7 bases lining up with TRBD1. The CDR3 loop spans 13 amino acids. Unmatched junction bases numbered 5, after V lost 9 bases and J lost 1 base. CDR1 is SNHLY, CDR2 FYNNEI, per germline. The CDR3 is CARTGVENTEAFF. DNA for the CDR3: TGTGCCAGAACAGGGGTGGAGAACACTGAAGCTTTCTTT.

CDR3 DNA: TGTGCCACCAGCAGCAGTTCCTACGAGCAGTACTTC. Translating gives CATSSSSYEQYF. The chain recombines TRBV15 with TRBJ2-7; D ambiguous. Deletions cut 3 bases from V and 1 base from J, with 4 bases between. Germline assignment: CDR1 LNHNV and CDR2 YYDKDF (reference sequence). The CDR3 covers 12 residues.

This chain uses TRBV4-3 with TRBJ1-2; 7 bases match TRBD1. CDR3 size: 14 residues. V shed 2 bases and J 4 bases; nucleotides not matched to a gene: 4. The germline V gene has CDR1 LGHNA and CDR2 YSLEER. In DNA form, the CDR3 reads TGCGCCAGCAGCCAAAACAGGGGTTTCTATGGCTACACCTTC. As protein: CASSQNRGFYGYTF.

This chain links TRBV10-3 with TRBJ1-5; D is unresolved. The CDR3 runs to 16 residues. Trimming left V 0 bases short and J 2 bases short, with 11 bases between. The germline V gene encodes CDR1 ENHRY and CDR2 SYGVKD. The CDR3 loop is CAISESGRVGNQPQHF. The DNA for the CDR3 is TGTGCCATCAGTGAGTCTGGAAGGGTGGGCAATCAGCCCCAGCATTTT.

The chain is built from TRBV3-1 (or the pseudogene TRBV3-2) and TRBJ2-5; possibly TRBD2 for D (6 bases). The germline CDR1 and CDR2 sequences are LGHDT and YNNKEL (reference sequence). CDR3 size: 18 residues. V was trimmed by 2 bases and J by 0 bases, leaving 19 bases between them. The DNA of the CDR3 is TGTGCCAGCAGCCAACCCGAAGGACTATTCGAGTACCAAGAGACCCAGTACTTC. This codes for CASSQPEGLFEYQETQYF.

V usage is TRBV6-6 and J usage is TRBJ2-7, with a weak D call TRBD1 (5 bases). Trimming removed 5 bases from V and 4 bases from J, with 15 bases in between. CDR3 size: 14 residues. The germline gives CDR1 MNHNY, CDR2 SVGAGI (reference sequence). This CDR3 is CASSTSKGSYEQYF. CDR3 in DNA: TGTGCCAGCAGTACCTCCAAGGGGTCGTACGAGCAGTACTTC.

The rearrangement joins TRBV29-1 to TRBJ2-3; TRBD2 agrees at 8 bases. CDR1 and CDR2 (germline): SQVTM, ANQGSEA. The junction had 7 bases not matched to a gene; V was cut back by 1 base and J by 4 bases. The CDR3 extends over 15 amino acids. The CDR3 DNA reads TGCAGCGTTGAAGCGACTAGCGAGTCCCCAGATACGCAGTATTTT. Translation gives CSVEATSESPDTQYF.

Only one count was recorded for this clone. Other nucleotide sequences from this sample produce the same CDR3. The chain joins TRBV14 to TRBJ2-1, with D maybe TRBD1 (6 bases). CDR3 size: 13 residues. The germline CDR1 and CDR2 sequences are SGHDN and FVKESK. The germline V and J ends were trimmed by 0 bases and 9 bases, with 9 bases remaining between them. The DNA of the CDR3 is TGTGCCAGCAGCCAAGATCTAGGGGGTGAGCAGTTCTTC. Its protein is CASSQDLGGEQFF.

The chain joins TRBV7-9 to TRBJ1-1; possibly TRBD1 for D (6 bases). In germline, CDR1 is SEHNR, CDR2 FQNEAQ (reference sequence). The CDR3 runs to 14 residues. Trimming pared 5 bases from V and 4 bases from J, leaving 14 bases between. The CDR3 bases are TGTGCCAGCAGCCAACAGGGATCTGTCACTGAAGCTTTCTTT. Amino acids: CASSQQGSVTEAFF.

In DNA form, the CDR3 reads TGTGCCAGCAGCGACTTCGGACCCGGGACAGTTTCCCCCGGGGCCAACGTCCTGACTTTC. Protein product: CASSDFGPGTVSPGANVLTF. The chain recombines TRBV9 with TRBJ2-6, with 7 bases that match TRBD1. The CDR3 totals 20 residues. Germline CDR1 SGDLS, CDR2 YYNGEE. With 3 bases clipped from V and 4 bases from J, the junction kept 19 bases outside the gene matches.

The J gene is TRBJ1-2, the V gene TRBV5-1; 9 nucleotides agree with TRBD1. The V and J ends lost 4 bases and 7 bases, in that order; junction bases with no gene match: 5. The V gene's germline CDR1 is SGHRS and CDR2 YFSETQ. This CDR3 contains 13 residues. The CDR3 protein is CASSPGQGGGYTF. The CDR3 DNA reads as TGCGCCAGCAGCCCGGGACAGGGAGGTGGCTACACCTTC.

The chain couples TRBV6-5 to TRBJ2-3; no definite D call. The CDR3 runs 11 residues. V was cut by 3 bases and J by 5 bases, with 3 bases left in between. CDR1 and CDR2 from the germline V gene are MNHEY and SVGAGI. CDR3 sequence reads: CASSYGDTQYF. In DNA form, the CDR3 reads TGTGCCAGCAGTTATGGAGATACGCAGTATTTT.

The rearrangement joins TRBV6-4 to TRBJ2-1; the match to TRBD2 covers 8 bases. Germline CDR1 is MRHNA and CDR2 is SNTAGT. This CDR3 comprises 16 residues. The trim removed 4 bases at V and 0 bases at J, leaving 5 bases unmatched. The CDR3 DNA sequence: TGTGCCAGCAGTGCGTCTAGCGGGCTCTCCTACAATGAGCAGTTCTTC. It yields the protein CASSASSGLSYNEQFF.

The genes are TRBV11-1 and TRBJ2-1; 11 bases map to TRBD2. The CDR3 consists of 13 residues. Germline loops: CDR1 SGHAT, CDR2 FQDESV (reference sequence). V gave up 3 bases and J gave up 10 bases; unmatched junction bases: 2. The CDR3 DNA reads as TGTGCCAGCAGCTTTAGCGGGGGGGGCGAGCAGTTCTTC. Translation gives CASSFSGGGEQFF.